This TCR beta chain was documented in a study of brain T cells in children with intractable seizures. Clones were read by immunoSEQ multiplex PCR, and TCRdb kept only the in-frame ones, dropping some. The table shows about 22,000 clones, with approximately 94% occurring only once. This clone came up once. Material: peripheral blood, obtained at surgery. The TCR originated in a boy between 5 and 17 years old with focal cortical dysplasia and intractable seizures.

The CDR3 loop reads CASSDGTGGEPQHF. The CDR3, as DNA: TGTGCCAGCAGTGACGGGACAGGGGGTGAGCCCCAGCATTTT. The rearrangement joins TRBV6-4 to TRBJ1-5; 11 bases align to TRBD1. V lost 2 bases to trimming and J lost 8 bases; unmatched junction nucleotides: 2. In germline, CDR1 is MRHNA, CDR2 SNTAGT. The CDR3 has 14 residues.